The 9 T cell receptor beta chains in this list originate from one sample, sequenced in a study of cytomegalovirus exposure and HLA in healthy donors. Primers for the PCR totalled 60 Vbeta and 13 Jbeta. The protocol was immunoSEQ multiplex PCR, while the TCRdb copy is restricted to in-frame clones and leaves out a portion. Here the sample spans around 100,000 clones, about 76% being singletons. The sample taken for sequencing was PBMCs. All receptors derive from a young man in good health and CMV-seropositive.

The chain joins TRBV14 to TRBJ2-5; 8 nucleotides match TRBD2. Germline-derived CDR1 and CDR2 are SGHDN and FVKESK. The junction had 10 bases not matched to a gene; V was cut back by 0 bases and J by 4 bases. CDR3 size: 17 residues. The CDR3 sequence is CASSQDNRGGISETQYF. The CDR3 coding sequence is TGTGCCAGCAGCCAAGATAATCGCGGGGGGATATCAGAGACCCAGTACTTC.

V is TRBV19 and J is TRBJ1-2; D call uncertain. Trimming took off 1 base at V and 2 bases at J, with 8 bases between the two ends. The germline V gene has CDR1 LNHDA and CDR2 SQIVND (reference sequence). The CDR3 contains 14 residues. CDR3 region: CASSIVRRNYGYTF. In nucleotides, the CDR3 is TGTGCCAGTAGTATAGTCAGGAGGAACTATGGCTACACCTTC.

In DNA form, the CDR3 reads TGCAGCGTTGAAGACGGCACAGGGAACACTGAAGCTTTCTTT. This translates into CSVEDGTGNTEAFF. The chain employs TRBV29-1 and TRBJ1-1; the D gene is possibly TRBD1 (5 bases). Trimming removed 0 bases at V and 1 base at J, with 9 bases between. The CDR3 contains 14 residues. The V gene's germline CDR1 is SQVTM and CDR2 ANQGSEA.

This clone was found once. Since the CDR3 does not end with the conserved phenylalanine or tryptophan, this likely comes from a read error. J is TRBJ1-1 and V is TRBV7-9, with D tentatively TRBD1 (6 bases). Trimming removed 5 bases from V and 4 bases from J, with 14 bases in between. Germline values: CDR1 SEHNR, CDR2 FQNEAQ (reference sequence). CDR3 length equals 14 residues. Written as DNA, the CDR3 is TGTGCCAGCAGCAAGAGCGGAGGGGGCACTGAAGCTTTCCTT. Protein: CASSKSGGGTEAFL.

The CDR3 nucleotides read TGTGCCAGCAGTTGGGCAAACACCATATATTTT. Amino acid sequence: CASSWANTIYF. V usage is TRBV6-6 and J usage is TRBJ1-3; unclear D gene. V was pared by 4 bases and J by 6 bases, with 4 bases between. Germline loops: CDR1 MNHNY, CDR2 SVGAGI (reference sequence). CDR3 length: 11 amino acids.

The chain uses TRBV28 and TRBJ2-5; D call uncertain. The DNA end is a closer match to TRBJ2-7, so the J assignment may be wrong. CDR3 length: 11 amino acids. Germline V gene data show CDR1 as MDHEN and CDR2 as SYDVKM. The CDR3 DNA sequence: TGTGCCAGCACCGCTAACTACGAGCAGTACTTC. Encoded protein: CASTANYEQYF.

The V and J genes are TRBV6-6 and TRBJ1-4; D is perhaps TRBD1 (5 bases). In germline, CDR1 is MNHNY, CDR2 SVGAGI (reference sequence). Trimming pared 0 bases from V and 8 bases from J, leaving 16 bases between. This CDR3 region has 16 residues. The CDR3 nucleotides are TGTGCCAGCAGTTACTCCGTCGGGGGGTATGAGGAAAAACTGTTTTTT. Its protein product is CASSYSVGGYEEKLFF.

The CDR3 here is CASSSRDRATQYF. DNA of the CDR3: TGTGCCAGCAGCTCTCGGGACAGGGCAACCCAGTACTTC. V gene TRBV7-2 combines with J gene TRBJ2-5; 9 nucleotides agree with TRBD1. Germline V lookup: CDR1 SGHTA, CDR2 FQGNSA. With V trimmed by 4 bases and J by 8 bases, 5 bases remained unmatched. The CDR3 covers 13 residues.

This chain joins TRBV6-5 and TRBJ2-5; possible D gene TRBD1, 5 bases. The end of the DNA is better explained by TRBJ2-7, so the J call may be wrong. The CDR3 extends over 15 amino acids. Looked up from germline, CDR1 is MNHEY and CDR2 is SVGAGI. This chain's CDR3 is CASRPGGVQAYEQYF. The CDR3 DNA is TGTGCCAGCAGACCAGGCGGTGTACAGGCGTACGAGCAGTACTTC.